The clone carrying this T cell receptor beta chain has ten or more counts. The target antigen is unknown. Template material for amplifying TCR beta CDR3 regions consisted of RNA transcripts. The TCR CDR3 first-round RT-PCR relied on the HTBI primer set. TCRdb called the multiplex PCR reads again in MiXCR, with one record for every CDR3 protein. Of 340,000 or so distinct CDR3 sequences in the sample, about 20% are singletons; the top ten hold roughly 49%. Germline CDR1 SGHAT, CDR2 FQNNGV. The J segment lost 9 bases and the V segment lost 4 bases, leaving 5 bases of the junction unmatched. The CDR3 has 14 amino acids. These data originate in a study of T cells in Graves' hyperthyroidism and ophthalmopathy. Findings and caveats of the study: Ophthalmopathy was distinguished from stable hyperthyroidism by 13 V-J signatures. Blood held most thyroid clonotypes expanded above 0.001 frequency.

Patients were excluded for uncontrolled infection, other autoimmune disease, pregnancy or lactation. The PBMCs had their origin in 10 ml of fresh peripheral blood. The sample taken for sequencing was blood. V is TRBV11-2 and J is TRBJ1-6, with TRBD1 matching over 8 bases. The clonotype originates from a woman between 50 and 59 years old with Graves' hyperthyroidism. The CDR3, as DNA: TGTGCCAGCAGCTCAACAGGGGGTAGTTCACCCCTCCACTTT. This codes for CASSSTGGSSPLHF.